This T cell receptor (beta chain) was captured in a study of blood T cell repertoires in COVID-19. CDR1 is MDHEN and CDR2 is SYDVKM in the germline V gene. V gave up 0 bases and J gave up 0 bases; unmatched junction bases: 2. The CDR3 is 19 residues long. In the authors' workflow: Amplifying reference gene primers gave estimates of nucleated cell counts. The assay was immunoSEQ multiplex PCR, and TCRdb's table has in-frame clones only and misses some. V, J and clone size are those of that table, while D and trimming were read from the DNA. The data contain 150,000 or so clones, 87% of them seen just once; the ten biggest clones take up more than 6.5%.

The receptor comes from a woman in her fifties or sixties who had recovered from COVID-19. The material sequenced was PBMCs or T cells enriched from blood (not recorded which). The chain has TRBV28 and TRBJ2-6; 13 bases align to TRBD2. CDR3 bases: TGTGCCAGCAGTTTATGGGGACTAGCGGGGACCTCTGGGGCCAACGTCCTGACTTTC. Its protein product is CASSLWGLAGTSGANVLTF.